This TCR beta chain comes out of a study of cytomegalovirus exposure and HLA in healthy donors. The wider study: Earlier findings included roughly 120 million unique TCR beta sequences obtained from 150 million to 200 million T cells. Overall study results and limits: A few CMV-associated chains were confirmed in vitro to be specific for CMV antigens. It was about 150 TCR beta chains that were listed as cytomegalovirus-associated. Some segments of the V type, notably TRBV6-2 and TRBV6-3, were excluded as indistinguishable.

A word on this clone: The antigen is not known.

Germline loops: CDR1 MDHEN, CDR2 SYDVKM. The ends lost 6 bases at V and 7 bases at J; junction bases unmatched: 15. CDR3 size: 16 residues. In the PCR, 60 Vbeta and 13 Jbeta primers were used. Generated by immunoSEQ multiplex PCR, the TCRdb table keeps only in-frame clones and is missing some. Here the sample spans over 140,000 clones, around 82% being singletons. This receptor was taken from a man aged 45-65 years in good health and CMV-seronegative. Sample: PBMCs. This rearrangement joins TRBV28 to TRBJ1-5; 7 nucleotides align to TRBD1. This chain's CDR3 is CASSPLDRVGGQPQHF. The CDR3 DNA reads TGTGCCAGCAGCCCTCTCGACAGGGTAGGGGGACAGCCCCAGCATTTT.